Below are 16 T cell receptor beta chains sequenced from a single sample in a study of cytomegalovirus exposure and HLA in healthy donors. The primer mix had 60 Vbeta and 13 Jbeta primers. Repertoires were generated with immunoSEQ multiplex PCR, while TCRdb's copy carries only in-frame clones and drops some. The data hold approximately 90,000 clones, with roughly four fifths observed a single time. The sample comprised PBMCs. The receptors derive from a man between 25 and 39 years old in good health and CMV-seronegative.

CDR3 bases: TGTGCCAGCACCCTTCCTATGCGGGAGACAGATACGCAGTATTTT. This sequence encodes CASTLPMRETDTQYF. The chain is built from TRBV21-1 and TRBJ2-3; the table's D call TRBD2 went unverified against the DNA. TRBV21-1 is labeled a pseudogene. CDR3 length: 15 amino acids.

The chain couples TRBV19 to TRBJ2-7; TRBD2 matches 12 bases. The CDR3 extends over 17 amino acids. V shed 3 bases and J 5 bases; nucleotides not matched to a gene: 11. Germline V gene data show CDR1 as LNHDA and CDR2 as SQIVND (reference sequence). The CDR3, as DNA: TGTGCCAGTAGTATCTTACTCGGACTAGCGGGAAGTCACGAGCAGTACTTC. It specifies CASSILLGLAGSHEQYF. The full variable domain, its missing parts supplied by reference TRBV19 and TRBJ2-7, is DGGITQSPKYLFRKEGQNVTLSCEQNLNHDAMYWYRQDPGQGLRLIYYSQIVNDFQKGDIAEGYSVSREKKESFPLTVTSAQKNPTAFYLCASSILLGLAGSHEQYFGPGTRLTVT.

The V gene is TRBV7-9, the J gene TRBJ2-2; D gene uncertain. Germline values: CDR1 SEHNR, CDR2 FQNEAQ (reference sequence). Trimming stripped 5 bases from V and 0 bases from J, with 10 bases between. The CDR3 length is 15 residues. In nucleotides, the CDR3 is TGTGCCAGCAGCCTCCGACAAGCGAACACCGGGGAGCTGTTTTTT. The encoded protein is CASSLRQANTGELFF.

The rearrangement uses TRBV2 and TRBJ2-3; 12 nucleotides line up with TRBD2. The CDR3 has 16 amino acids. V dropped 6 bases and J dropped 2; count of bases not matched to a gene: 6. Germline values: CDR1 SNHLY, CDR2 FYNNEI. The CDR3, as DNA: TGTGCCAGCAGCCGGACTAGCGGGGTGGTCACAGATACGCAGTATTTT. Translating gives CASSRTSGVVTDTQYF. Full variable domain (remainder filled in from reference TRBV2 and TRBJ2-3): EPEVTQTPSHQVTQMGQEVILRCVPISNHLYFYWYRQILGQKVEFLVSFYNNEISEKSEIFDDQFSVERPDGSNFTLKIRSTKLEDSAMYFCASSRTSGVVTDTQYFGPGTRLTVL.

The rearrangement links TRBV9 to TRBJ2-5; perhaps TRBD1 as D (7 bases). This CDR3 is 13 amino acids long. Trimming removed 1 base at V and 4 bases at J, with 8 bases between. Per germline, CDR1 SGDLS and CDR2 YYNGEE. CDR3 residues: CASSVQGGETQYF. The CDR3 nucleotides are TGTGCCAGCAGCGTACAGGGGGGAGAGACCCAGTACTTC.

The V gene is TRBV19, the J gene TRBJ2-1; TRBD1 aligns across 9 bases. The CDR3 has 13 residues. With 8 bases clipped from V and 8 bases from J, the junction kept 7 bases outside the gene matches. Germline CDR1 is LNHDA and CDR2 is SQIVND (reference sequence). This chain's CDR3 is CASWGQGSDEQFF. For the CDR3, the DNA is TGTGCCAGTTGGGGACAGGGTAGCGATGAGCAGTTCTTC. Together with reference TRBV19 and TRBJ2-1, the CDR3 gives the full variable domain: DGGITQSPKYLFRKEGQNVTLSCEQNLNHDAMYWYRQDPGQGLRLIYYSQIVNDFQKGDIAEGYSVSREKKESFPLTVTSAQKNPTAFYLCASWGQGSDEQFFGPGTRLTVL.

The chain carries TRBV11-2 and TRBJ2-1, with 9 positions matching TRBD2. CDR1 and CDR2 from the germline V gene are SGHAT and FQNNGV. The junction had 16 bases not matched to a gene; V was cut back by 7 bases and J by 9 bases. The CDR3 has 16 amino acids. The CDR3 is CASTPWRAGGFGEQFF. The CDR3 DNA is TGTGCCAGCACCCCTTGGAGGGCGGGAGGGTTCGGTGAGCAGTTCTTC.

This chain connects TRBV6-1 to TRBJ2-7; D remains unclear. From germline, CDR1 is MNHNS and CDR2 SASEGT. Trimming shortened V by 10 bases and J by 0 bases, and 13 bases separated the two germline ends. The CDR3 covers 13 residues. The CDR3 nucleotides read TGTGCCACCAAGCGAATTAGCTCCTACGAGCAGTACTTC. This sequence encodes CATKRISSYEQYF.

This rearrangement joins TRBV7-9 to TRBJ2-1; tentatively, D is TRBD2 (6 bases). Germline CDR1 SEHNR, CDR2 FQNEAQ (reference sequence). V lost 7 bases, J lost 8 bases, and 18 bases lay in between. This CDR3 is 14 amino acids long. This CDR3 reads CASKETSNSDEQFF. CDR3 in DNA: TGTGCCAGCAAGGAGACTAGTAACTCCGATGAGCAGTTCTTC.

This chain links TRBV15 with TRBJ2-5; 8 positions agree with TRBD2. The CDR3 spans 16 residues. In germline, CDR1 is LNHNV, CDR2 YYDKDF (reference sequence). V lost 1 base and J lost 9; bases outside the gene matches: 13. CDR3 residues: CATSRARGGPFLAQYF. In DNA form, the CDR3 reads TGTGCCACCAGCAGAGCTCGCGGGGGGCCCTTCTTGGCCCAGTACTTC.

For the CDR3, the DNA is TGTGCCAGCAGCTCCAGGACAGAGACATATAGCAATCAGCCCCAGCATTTT. Its protein is CASSSRTETYSNQPQHF. This sequence joins TRBV7-8 and TRBJ1-5; D is possibly TRBD1 (6 bases). Germline CDR1 SGHVS, CDR2 FQNEAQ. This CDR3 has 17 residues. The ends were cut back, 4 bases at V and 0 bases at J, with 16 bases in the middle.

The V call is TRBV5-1, the J call TRBJ2-1, with 9 bases aligning to TRBD2. CDR1 is SGHRS, CDR2 YFSETQ, per germline. With 2 bases clipped from V and 6 bases from J, the junction kept 9 bases outside the gene matches. This CDR3 contains 16 residues. The CDR3 sequence: CASSFWISGGLNEQFF. CDR3 nucleotide sequence: TGCGCCAGCAGCTTTTGGATCAGCGGGGGGCTCAATGAGCAGTTCTTC.

A word on this clone: The limits of the CDR3 on the DNA are not certain, so only TCRdb's listed CDR3 is given. J is TRBJ2-7 and V is TRBV6-5; the D call TRBD2 from the table was never checked on the DNA. Germline values: CDR1 MNHEY, CDR2 SVGAGI. With termini counted, the CDR3 has 15 amino acids. The CDR3 is CASSTSTSGSYEQYF.

On this clone: At one boundary the junction diverges from the germline segment, which might be a read error. The V call is TRBV28, the J call TRBJ2-7, with 10 bases matching TRBD1. The CDR3 is 16 residues long. The germline V gene encodes CDR1 MDHEN and CDR2 SYDVKM. CDR3 bases: TGTGCCAGCGGTTTCCCCGACAGGGGGCAATCCTACGAGCAGTACTTC. It encodes CASGFPDRGQSYEQYF. The full variable domain, completed using reference TRBV28 and TRBJ2-7, is DVKVTQSSRYLVKRTGEKVFLECVQDMDHENMFWYRQDPGLGLRLIYFSYDVKMKEKGDIPEGYSVSREKKERFSLILESASTNQTSMYLCASGFPDRGQSYEQYFGPGTRLTVT.

This chain connects TRBV19 to TRBJ1-5; a possible D gene is TRBD1 (6 bases). Germline lookup yields CDR1 LNHDA and CDR2 SQIVND (reference sequence). The V and J ends lost 6 bases and 5 bases respectively, with 11 bases between them. The CDR3 contains 13 residues. CDR3 DNA: TGTGCCAGTAGATCAGGGGTGTATCAGCCCCAGCATTTT. As protein: CASRSGVYQPQHF.

This clone appeared a few times. The chain recombines TRBV9 with TRBJ1-1; D possibly corresponds to TRBD1 (5 bases). The CDR3 is 13 amino acids. CDR1 and CDR2 from the germline V gene are SGDLS and YYNGEE. The V end lost 4 bases, the J end lost 8 bases, and 15 bases lay between the germline ends. CDR3 residues: CASSLGGTGEAFF. The CDR3, as DNA: TGTGCCAGCAGCCTTGGGGGGACGGGCGAAGCTTTCTTT.